The next 19 T cell receptor beta chains were all read from a single sample in a study of tumor-infiltrating lymphocytes in primary liver carcinoma. Starting material for RNA and DNA co-extraction consisted of about 20-32 mg of unsorted bulk tissue. A primer in the constant region served to generate TCR beta cDNA from about 470 ng of total RNA. ARM-PCR was slightly modified, and three nested multiplex PCR rounds with it gave rise to the TCR beta libraries. Researchers ran the first two PCR rounds for approximately 10 cycles each with TRBV1-TRBV30 forward primers and a C-beta reverse primer. In TCRdb, the multiplex PCR reads were re-called with MiXCR into one record per CDR3 protein. This sample has 50,000 to 65,000 distinct CDR3 sequences, with about 71% found just once. Sequenced sample: liver tumor tissue from sampling region 4. Subset specified: tumor region T4, right-lateral pole. These receptors were taken from a man aged 35 to 55 with primary liver carcinoma and hepatitis B virus infection.

The table lists this clonotype with a few counts. Since a much larger clone is just one base distant, this may be a read error. The chain has TRBV6-5 and TRBJ2-1, with 8 positions matching TRBD2. CDR1 and CDR2 (germline): MNHEY, SVGAGI. With V trimmed by 9 bases and J by 9 bases, 4 bases remained unmatched. The CDR3 runs 11 residues. As DNA, the CDR3 is TGTGCCAGAGGGAGCGGGGGTGAGCAGTTCTTC. Protein: CARGSGGEQFF.

Comment on this clonotype: A much larger clone differs by one base, so this may be a read error. This chain uses TRBV5-1 with TRBJ2-1; D is unclear. V lost 0 bases, J lost 12 bases, and 13 bases lay in between. This CDR3 spans 13 amino acids. Germline V gene sequence: CDR1 SGHRS, CDR2 YFSETQ. The CDR3 region is CASSLGFVDGQFF. The DNA of the CDR3 is TGCGCCAGCAGCTTGGGGTTTGTAGATGGGCAGTTCTTC.

In regard to this clonotype: One junction end does not reproduce the germline sequence, and a read error may be involved. The CDR3: CTCSLDGFANEKLFF. The CDR3 nucleotides read TGCACCTGCAGCTTAGACGGGTTCGCTAATGAAAAACTGTTTTTT. V usage is TRBV11-2 and J usage is TRBJ1-4; D is undetermined. CDR3 length: 15 amino acids. Looked up from germline, CDR1 is SGHAT and CDR2 is FQNNGV.

Note on this clonotype: One junction end does not reproduce the germline sequence, and a read error may be involved. The chain has TRBV6-1 and TRBJ1-2, with D tentatively TRBD1 (5 bases). CDR1 and CDR2 (germline): MNHNS, SASEGT. The CDR3 has 15 residues. The CDR3 sequence is CASSLTETINYGYIF. DNA of the CDR3: TGTGCCAGCAGCTTGACAGAGACAATTAACTATGGCTACATCTTC.

Notes on this clonotype: A read error is likely, as this CDR3 ends without the conserved phenylalanine or tryptophan. V is TRBV5-6 and J is TRBJ2-2; tentatively, D is TRBD2 (6 bases). The CDR3 is 15 amino acids. Germline V gene lookup returns CDR1 SGHDT and CDR2 YYEEEE. The CDR3 region is CASSPGTGVTGDLFL. For the CDR3, the DNA is TGTGCCAGCAGTCCCGGGACTGGGGTCACCGGGGACCTGTTTCTT.

This clonotype occurred a few times. One end of the junction fails to match germline, which may point to a read error. The chain has TRBV4-3 and TRBJ2-5; 12 bases are shared with TRBD2. The germline V gene has CDR1 LGHNA and CDR2 YSLEER. This CDR3 contains 17 residues. The CDR3 DNA reads as TGCGCCAGCAGACAAGCGGCTAGCGGGAGGGCCCTGGGGACCCAGTACTTC. Its protein is CASRQAASGRALGTQYF.

This clonotype was counted at least ten times. The rearrangement links TRBV29-1 to TRBJ1-1; unclear D gene. The CDR3 runs to 13 residues. The V and J ends lost 7 bases and 1 base respectively, with 13 bases between them. Per the germline V gene, CDR1 is SQVTM and CDR2 is ANQGSEA. The CDR3 spells CSAQSKKNTEAFF. In DNA, the CDR3 is TGCAGCGCTCAAAGCAAGAAGAACACTGAAGCTTTCTTT.

The V call is TRBV4-1, the J call TRBJ2-3, with a possible D match to TRBD1 (5 bases). The CDR3 spans 19 residues. Trimming pared 11 bases from V and 2 bases from J, leaving 32 bases between. The germline gives CDR1 MGHRA, CDR2 YSYEKL. In nucleotides, the CDR3 is TGCGCCGACAGCCAAGAACCCACCCTGGGCGGTCAGAACACAGATACGCAGTATTTT. Protein sequence: CADSQEPTLGGQNTDTQYF.

A remark on this clonotype: With a much larger clone just one base away, this may be a read error. The chain uses TRBV6-1 and TRBJ2-7; 7 bases match TRBD1. This CDR3 has 14 residues. The germline V gene has CDR1 MNHNS and CDR2 SASEGT. The CDR3 DNA reads TGTGCCAACAGTGAAGGGGGCGCAGTCTACGAGCAGTACTTC. Protein: CANSEGGAVYEQYF.

This clonotype was counted a single time. Lacking the conserved final phenylalanine or tryptophan, this CDR3 likely reflects a read error. The chain couples TRBV11-2 to TRBJ2-2; D assignment may be TRBD1 or TRBD2 (5 bases each). V was trimmed by 1 base and J by 3 bases, leaving 15 bases between them. Germline V gene sequence: CDR1 SGHAT, CDR2 FQNNGV. The CDR3 runs 17 residues. The CDR3: CASSLALRGADTGELFL. The CDR3 nucleotides read TGTGCCAGCAGCTTAGCATTAAGAGGGGCAGACACCGGGGAGCTGTTTTTG.

A remark on this clonotype: The conserved phenylalanine or tryptophan is not found at the CDR3 terminus, so this likely reflects a read error. This sequence joins TRBV11-2 and TRBJ2-1; possible D gene TRBD1, 5 bases. CDR3 length: 15 amino acids. Per germline, CDR1 SGHAT and CDR2 FQNNGV. CDR3 sequence reads: CTSSLSQGPYNDQFL. As DNA, the CDR3 is TGTACCAGCAGCTTAAGTCAGGGCCCTTACAATGACCAGTTCCTC.

This clonotype has at least ten counts. V is TRBV7-9 and J is TRBJ2-3, with 10 bases identical to TRBD2. With V trimmed by 5 bases and J by 0 bases, 8 bases remained unmatched. This CDR3 contains 17 residues. In germline, CDR1 is SEHNR, CDR2 FQNEAQ (reference sequence). DNA of the CDR3: TGTGCCAGCAGCCATTGGGGACTAGCGTTAAGCACAGATACGCAGTATTTT. It translates to CASSHWGLALSTDTQYF.

The chain couples TRBV10-3 to TRBJ2-2, with TRBD1 identical over 10 bases. CDR3 length: 15 residues. The junction had 7 bases not matched to a gene; V was cut back by 9 bases and J by 3 bases. Germline V lookup: CDR1 ENHRY, CDR2 SYGVKD. CDR3 in amino acids: CAIRETGGDTGELFF. The CDR3 region has the DNA TGTGCCATAAGAGAGACAGGGGGCGACACCGGGGAGCTGTTTTTT.

The chain couples TRBV6-1 to TRBJ1-5; D not certain. From germline, CDR1 is MNHNS and CDR2 SASEGT. This CDR3 is built from 14 residues. V lost 6 bases and J 3 bases, leaving 12 bases between the germline ends. CDR3 sequence: CASRGDHNNQPQHF. DNA for the CDR3: TGTGCCAGCAGGGGAGACCATAACAATCAGCCCCAGCATTTT.

This clonotype has just one count. The junction differs from germline at one of its ends, possibly a read error. The V call is TRBV4-1, the J call TRBJ2-7, with TRBD1 matching over 10 bases. The length of the CDR3 is 15 residues. Looked up from germline, CDR1 is MGHRA and CDR2 is YSYEKL. DNA for the CDR3: TGCGCCAGCAGCACCCCGACAGGGGGCTCCTGCGAGCAGTACTTC. This sequence encodes CASSTPTGGSCEQYF.

As for this clonotype: The junction differs from germline at one of its ends, possibly a read error. This chain joins TRBV28 and TRBJ2-3, with TRBD2 identical over 12 bases. From germline, CDR1 is MDHEN and CDR2 SYDVKM. This CDR3 is 18 amino acids long. CDR3: CASSTLAGGDSGTETQYF. Here the CDR3 DNA reads TGTGCCAGCAGCACACTAGCGGGAGGTGACAGTGGCACAGAAACGCAGTATTTT.

This clonotype was detected ten times or more. The chain couples TRBV4-1 to TRBJ2-1; 8 bases are a match to TRBD2. J lost 5 bases, V lost 4 bases, and 7 bases had no gene match. Per the germline V gene, CDR1 is MGHRA and CDR2 is YSYEKL. The CDR3 has 15 amino acids. This CDR3 is CASSPLSGIHNEQFF. The CDR3 DNA sequence: TGCGCCAGCAGCCCTCTTAGCGGGATTCACAATGAGCAGTTCTTC.

The chain uses TRBV6-1 and TRBJ2-5; TRBD2 might be the D (5 bases). V dropped 0 bases and J dropped 5 bases, with 13 bases sitting between them. The CDR3 is 15 residues long. Germline V gene sequence: CDR1 MNHNS, CDR2 SASEGT. CDR3 sequence (DNA): TGTGCCAGCAGTGAAGCGCTCAGGCGGGTGGAGACCCAGTACTTC. As protein: CASSEALRRVETQYF.

The CDR3 spells CASSSEWDRVNEQFF. The CDR3 bases are TGTGCCAGCAGCTCCGAGTGGGACAGGGTCAATGAGCAGTTCTTC. This chain uses TRBV5-4 with TRBJ2-1; 9 positions agree with TRBD1. This CDR3 has 15 residues. CDR1 and CDR2 (germline): SGHNT, YYREEE (reference sequence). V trimming: 3 bases; J trimming: 6 bases; junction bases outside the gene matches: 7.